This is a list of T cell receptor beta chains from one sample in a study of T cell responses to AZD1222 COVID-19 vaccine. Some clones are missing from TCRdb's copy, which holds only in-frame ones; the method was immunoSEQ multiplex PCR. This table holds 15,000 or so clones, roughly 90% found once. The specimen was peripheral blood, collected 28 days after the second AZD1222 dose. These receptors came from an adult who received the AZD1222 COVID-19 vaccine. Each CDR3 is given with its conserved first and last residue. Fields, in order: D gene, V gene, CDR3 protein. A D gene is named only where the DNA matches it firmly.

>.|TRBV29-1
CSVPPGGVSAYNEQFF
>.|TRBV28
CASRVGENNSPLHF
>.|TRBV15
CATSREREQPQHF
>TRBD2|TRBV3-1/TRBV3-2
CASSQDKAGVNEQYF
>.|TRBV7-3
CASSLSAEKLFF
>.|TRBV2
CASRRTVSNYGYTF
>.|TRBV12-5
CASGVSGSETQYF
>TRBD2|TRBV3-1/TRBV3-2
CASSQVAGYTDTQYF
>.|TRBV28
CASNLGGSYEQYF
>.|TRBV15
CATSGGVYGYTF